This T cell receptor beta chain was captured in a study of blood T cell repertoires in COVID-19. Whole-study context: COVID-19 samples collected from the United States, Italy and Spain covered acute and convalescent phases. PBMCs, B-cell-depleted T cells, or T cells were the source of the cDNA or gDNA that made up the material.

Germline values: CDR1 SNHLY, CDR2 FYNNEI. Trimming cost V 5 bases and J 3 bases, with 15 bases left between them. There are 15 residues in the CDR3. Authors' data handling: Amplification with reference gene primers provided the estimates of nucleated cell counts. Libraries were prepared by immunoSEQ multiplex PCR; TCRdb keeps only in-frame clonotypes and omits some of them. D and trimming were read from the DNA, whereas the V and J calls and clone size are those reported in that table. The data contain more than 150,000 clones, about 88% of them seen just once; the ten biggest clones take up around 3%.

Material for sequencing was peripheral blood. The clonotype comes from a man aged 40-55 years with active or convalescent COVID-19. This chain uses TRBV2 with TRBJ2-3; D possibly corresponds to TRBD2 (6 bases). Written as DNA, the CDR3 is TGTGCCAGCAGTCCTGCGGGGCTAGGGACAGATACGCAGTATTTT. This encodes CASSPAGLGTDTQYF. The full variable domain, its missing parts supplied by reference TRBV2 and TRBJ2-3, is EPEVTQTPSHQVTQMGQEVILRCVPISNHLYFYWYRQILGQKVEFLVSFYNNEISEKSEIFDDQFSVERPDGSNFTLKIRSTKLEDSAMYFCASSPAGLGTDTQYFGPGTRLTVL.